This TCR beta chain was observed in a study of blood T cells in healthy people across ages. Using a J-beta primer mix together with a sample-barcoded 5' primer, a second PCR was run for about 6 to 12 cycles. TCRdb redid the calling of the 5' RACE reads with MiXCR, one entry per CDR3 protein. The profile covers approximately 880,000 distinct CDR3 sequences, with around 49% appearing a single time and about an eighth taken by the ten largest. This CDR3 has 13 residues. Deletions cut 0 bases from V and 5 bases from J, with 8 bases between. Germline V lookup: CDR1 SGHRS, CDR2 YFSETQ. Those donating, healthy Caucasian individuals from Russia, were aged roughly 6 to 95.

This rearrangement joins TRBV5-1 to TRBJ2-5; D remains unclear. The TCR comes from a man between 25 and 39 years old in good health. The sequenced material came from blood. DNA of the CDR3: TGCGCCAGCAGCTTGGATCCCGCGGAGACCCAGTACTTC. Protein sequence: CASSLDPAETQYF.